What follows are 2 T cell receptor beta chains derived from one specimen sequenced in a study of siplizumab effects on memory and regulatory T cells. The repertoire was sequenced with immunoSEQ multiplex PCR; TCRdb's copy has only in-frame clones and lacks some. The table lists approximately 120,000 clones, around 93% of them singletons, with under 0.2% in the top ten. Sample: non-Treg CD4+ T cells sorted from blood. These receptors were taken from a human donor in good health.

The CDR3 sequence is CASSDDPGLPKETQYF. DNA of the CDR3: TGCGCCAGCAGTGATGACCCAGGACTACCCAAAGAGACCCAGTACTTC. The V call is TRBV10-2, the J call TRBJ2-5; a possible D gene is TRBD2 (6 bases). The V and J ends lost 3 bases and 3 bases respectively, with 17 bases between them. This CDR3 has 16 amino acids. Germline CDR1 WSHSY, CDR2 SAAADI.

The chain couples TRBV5-6 to TRBJ2-7; D could derive from TRBD1 or TRBD2 (6 bases each). CDR3 length: 14 residues. Deletions cut 4 bases from V and 3 bases from J, with 14 bases between. Germline V CDR1 and CDR2: SGHDT, YYEEEE. The DNA for the CDR3 is TGTGCCAGCAGCACACTTAGGGGGGTCTACGAGCAGTACTTC. It is translated as CASSTLRGVYEQYF.